This TCR beta chain stems from a study of CD8+CD57+ T cells in acquired aplastic anemia (dated by TCRdb to between 2017 and 2018). For the wider study: A mean of 3.2 ug of DNA, ranging from about 0.19 to 30 ug, was extracted from sorted CD4+ and CD8+ cells. A CD8+CD57+ expansion meant a frequency higher than the mean frequency seen in healthy subjects. Beyond this particular receptor, the publication reports: Roughly 29 CD8+ CDR3 sequences were found in both patients and controls but appeared to be highly expressed in patients and within the immunodominant clones of the patients. Patients and healthy controls showed no significant difference in CD8+ Simpson's diversity (P=0.060).

Genomic DNA served as template for TCR beta VDJ combination and CDR3 sequence profiling. An Illumina HiSeq 2000 was used for TCR repertoire sequencing. The study's processing was this. TRBV/TRBJ rearrangement plots, CDR3 size and DJ length profiles, and Simpson's diversity index were used to assess repertoires. Whichever DNA sequence was most abundant in the deep sequencing data was defined as the immunodominant clone. CDR3 amino acid sequences were screened for sharing across subjects and were compared with published repertoires and the VDJdb database. The public reads were reprocessed in TCRdb via fastp at Q25 and MiXCR, keeping in-frame beta chains. Every CDR3 protein is listed once, alongside the most common genes and DNA of its rows. It is TCRdb's table, rather than the study itself, that gives the V and J calls and clone size. The sample data list approximately 200,000 distinct CDR3 sequences, and under 55% of these were observed just once. The top ten clones comprise just under 20% of the sample.

This clonotype was counted a few times. Which antigen it targets is not known. It has no much larger one-base neighbor in the sample; base qualities were not kept. Expansion of CD8+CD57+ cells had been shown by flow cytometry in the patients chosen for sequencing. All patients had severe acquired aplastic anemia diagnosed by International Study of Aplastic Anemia and Agranulocytosis and Camitta criteria. At the time blood was sampled, none of the patients had received any therapy. In this study, sorted CD4+ and CD8+ T cells from the blood of healthy subjects and of severe aplastic anemia patients had their TCR repertoires deep-sequenced. In the USA, patient enrollment took place under clinicaltrials.gov protocols 00001620, 01623167, 00001397, 00071045, 00081523 and 00961064. Ficoll-Paque density gradient centrifugation was used to isolate peripheral blood mononuclear cells. Before DNA extraction, CD4+ and CD8+ T cells were sorted by FACS or by magnetic beads.

The CDR3 numbers 15 residues from cysteine through phenylalanine. Only CDR3 DNA remains: 45 bases, in frame from the first base. CDR1 and CDR2 are drawn from the germline V gene: KGHSH, LQKENI. V is shortened by 3 bases, J by 4 bases, and the region joining them spans 16 bases. The rearrangement combines TRBV18 with TRBJ2-7, with TRBD2 as a weak D call on 6 bases. The clonotype was recovered from a human donor with aplastic anemia. The sample comprised sorted CD4+, CD8+, or CD8+CD57+ T cells (not recorded which) from PBMCs. The CDR3 loop reads CASSPRGTGMYEQYF. The bases are TGTGCCAGCTCACCTCGGGGGACGGGGATGTACGAGCAGTACTTC.